The 27 T cell receptor beta chains in this list originate from one sample, sequenced in a study of CD8+CD57+ T cells in acquired aplastic anemia. The template for TCR beta VDJ and CDR3 sequence profiling was genomic DNA. A single record per CDR3 protein comes from TCRdb applying MiXCR to the reads. Here the sample spans 150,000 to 200,000 distinct CDR3 sequences, approximately 40% being singletons. What was sequenced was sorted CD4+, CD8+, or CD8+CD57+ T cells (not recorded which) from PBMCs. The receptor set was obtained from a human donor in good health.

Comment on this clonotype: One end of the junction varies from germline; a read error may be responsible. This chain links TRBV20-1 with TRBJ1-5; D gene unclear. This CDR3 contains 14 residues. The germline CDR1 and CDR2 sequences are DFQATT and SNEGSKA (reference sequence). CDR3: CSASVSPTNQPQRF. Here the CDR3 DNA reads TGCAGTGCTAGCGTCAGCCCGACGAATCAGCCCCAGCGTTTT.

The chain couples TRBV5-4 to TRBJ2-3; 8 bases line up with TRBD2. Looked up from germline, CDR1 is SGHNT and CDR2 is YYREEE (reference sequence). This CDR3 has 14 residues. V shed 3 bases and J 5 bases; nucleotides not matched to a gene: 5. The CDR3 sequence is CASSSGGAKDTQYF. The DNA of the CDR3 is TGTGCCAGCAGCTCCGGGGGGGCCAAAGATACGCAGTATTTT. Together with reference TRBV5-4 and TRBJ2-3, the CDR3 gives the full variable domain: ETGVTQSPTHLIKTRGQQVTLRCSSQSGHNTVSWYQQALGQGPQFIFQYYREEENGRGNFPPRFSGLQFPNYSSELNVNALELDDSALYLCASSSGGAKDTQYFGPGTRLTVL.

This clonotype came up many times. J is TRBJ1-1 and V is TRBV7-6; D is unresolved. CDR1 and CDR2 (germline): SGHVS, FNYEAQ. The CDR3 has 13 amino acids. With 2 bases removed from V and 1 base from J, the gap between germline ends came to 5 bases. CDR3 coding DNA: TGTGCCAGCAGCTTAAGGAGGAACACTGAAGCTTTCTTT. This encodes CASSLRRNTEAFF.

The table lists this clonotype with many counts. V usage is TRBV5-4 and J usage is TRBJ2-3; D is undetermined. The CDR3 sequence is 11 residues long. Germline CDR1 and CDR2: SGHNT and YYREEE (reference sequence). V was cut by 2 bases and J by 6 bases, with 4 bases left in between. The DNA of the CDR3 is TGTGCCAGCAGCTTAGTTGATACGCAGTATTTT. It codes for CASSLVDTQYF.

The J gene is TRBJ1-2, the V gene TRBV20-1; weak D call: TRBD1 (6 bases). Looked up from germline, CDR1 is DFQATT and CDR2 is SNEGSKA (reference sequence). Trimming stripped 0 bases from V and 5 bases from J, with 13 bases between. The CDR3 extends over 14 amino acids. The CDR3 DNA sequence: TGCAGTGCTAGAGAGGGGGGGCATCGGTATGGCTACACCTTC. It encodes CSAREGGHRYGYTF.

This clonotype has ten or more counts. This chain connects TRBV29-1 to TRBJ2-3; 8 bases are a match to TRBD2. Germline assignment: CDR1 SQVTM and CDR2 ANQGSEA. With V trimmed by 7 bases and J by 3 bases, 15 bases remained unmatched. CDR3 length: 16 amino acids. Here the CDR3 DNA reads TGCAGCGCCCTAGGGCTAGCGGGCCAGAAGACAGATACGCAGTATTTT. Protein sequence: CSALGLAGQKTDTQYF.

This chain links TRBV10-1 with TRBJ1-6, with 10 bases fitting TRBD1. This CDR3 comprises 17 residues. The germline gives CDR1 WNHNN, CDR2 SYGVQD (reference sequence). V lost 3 bases, J lost 7 bases, and 9 bases stayed unmatched. The CDR3 protein is CASSESTGGDRNSPLHF. For the CDR3, the DNA is TGCGCCAGCAGTGAATCGACAGGGGGCGATAGAAATTCACCCCTCCACTTT.

This clonotype appeared many times. J is TRBJ2-5 and V is TRBV19; tentative D call: TRBD2 (6 bases). Trimming stripped 2 bases from V and 5 bases from J, with 9 bases between. Germline CDR1 LNHDA, CDR2 SQIVND (reference sequence). CDR3 length: 13 residues. CDR3 nucleotides: TGTGCCAGTAGTATATCTCGGGGGGAGACCCAGTACTTC. This sequence encodes CASSISRGETQYF.

This clonotype was observed many times. The chain combines TRBV11-3 with TRBJ1-3; TRBD1 matches at 7 bases. Germline lookup yields CDR1 SGHNT and CDR2 YENEEA. CDR3 length: 15 residues. The V and J ends lost 5 bases and 3 bases, in that order; junction bases with no gene match: 7. CDR3 sequence reads: CASSPEQGIGNTIYF. The CDR3, as DNA: TGTGCCAGCAGCCCCGAACAGGGGATTGGAAACACCATATATTTT.

The V gene is TRBV15, the J gene TRBJ2-2; possibly TRBD1 for D (5 bases). This CDR3 has 15 residues. Trimming cost V 8 bases and J 4 bases, with 17 bases left between them. Germline lookup yields CDR1 LNHNV and CDR2 YYDKDF (reference sequence). Written as DNA, the CDR3 is TGTGCCACCGGTACTGGGGCGCTTAGCACCGGGGAGCTGTTTTTT. It translates to CATGTGALSTGELFF.

The V and J genes are TRBV19 and TRBJ2-1; 10 nucleotides match TRBD2. After removal of 9 bases from V and 0 bases from J, the junction contained 5 bases not matched to a gene. The CDR3 runs 15 residues. Germline V gene data show CDR1 as LNHDA and CDR2 as SQIVND (reference sequence). This CDR3 reads CASRGLAASYNEQFF. In nucleotides, the CDR3 is TGTGCCAGCAGAGGACTAGCGGCCTCCTACAATGAGCAGTTCTTC.

The chain recombines TRBV20-1 with TRBJ1-6; D may be TRBD1 (5 bases). The germline V and J ends were trimmed by 0 bases and 13 bases, with 16 bases remaining between them. The germline V gene has CDR1 DFQATT and CDR2 SNEGSKA (reference sequence). The CDR3 spans 14 residues. The CDR3 nucleotides are TGCAGTGCTAGAGATCTCCGGGGGTTTGAGCCCCTCCACTTT. Protein sequence: CSARDLRGFEPLHF.

The V call is TRBV9, the J call TRBJ1-6, with 8 bases matching TRBD1. There are 15 residues in the CDR3. V lost 0 bases to trimming and J lost 7 bases; unmatched junction nucleotides: 3. Germline-derived CDR1 and CDR2 are SGDLS and YYNGEE. CDR3 sequence: CASSVGPGGNSPLHF. The DNA for the CDR3 is TGTGCCAGCAGCGTAGGGCCAGGGGGCAATTCACCCCTCCACTTT.

This clonotype was picked up many times. The chain combines TRBV7-6 with TRBJ2-1; D unresolved. V was shortened by 7 bases and J by 2 bases, with 18 bases between the two germline ends. CDR1 SGHVS and CDR2 FNYEAQ come from the germline V gene. The CDR3 spans 16 residues. DNA for the CDR3: TGTGCCAGCACCACTTCGTTGGGCAGCGCCTACAATGAGCAGTTCTTC. Amino acids: CASTTSLGSAYNEQFF.

This clonotype was counted between two and nine times. The genes are TRBV18 and TRBJ1-6; 12 bases fit TRBD1. Germline V CDR1 and CDR2: KGHSH, LQKENI. V shed 6 bases, J shed 7 bases, and the junction held 13 bases outside the gene matches. This CDR3 has 18 amino acids. The CDR3 nucleotides read TGTGCCAGCTCCCCCGGGACAGGGGGCGCGGGTAGAAATTCACCCCTCCACTTT. This gives the protein CASSPGTGGAGRNSPLHF.

A remark on this clonotype: A read error is possible here, since a much larger clone lies one base away. The chain uses TRBV5-1 and TRBJ1-4, with D uncertain. Germline CDR1 and CDR2: SGHRS and YFSETQ. This CDR3 has 15 amino acids. The CDR3 protein is CASSSASATKEKLFF. The CDR3 nucleotides are TGCGCCAGCAGCTCTGCCAGCGCAACTAAGGAAAAACTGTTTTTT.

This clonotype was detected ten times or more. The CDR3 DNA is TGTGCCAGCAGCCGTCGGGGGGATTCCTACGAGCAGTACTTC. It yields the protein CASSRRGDSYEQYF. The J gene is TRBJ2-7, the V gene TRBV13, with 7 positions matching TRBD2. CDR1 PRHDT and CDR2 FYEKMQ come from the germline V gene (reference sequence). The junction had 5 bases not matched to a gene; V was cut back by 5 bases and J by 1 base. There are 14 residues in the CDR3.

The genes are TRBV9 and TRBJ2-4, with 11 bases identical to TRBD2. The CDR3 runs to 17 residues. The germline V gene encodes CDR1 SGDLS and CDR2 YYNGEE. The J segment lost 3 bases and the V segment lost 0 bases, leaving 5 bases of the junction unmatched. The CDR3 sequence: CASSVDPTSGVKNIQYF. The CDR3 nucleotides read TGTGCCAGCAGCGTAGACCCGACTAGCGGGGTCAAAAACATTCAGTACTTC.

The genes are TRBV25-1 and TRBJ1-4, with TRBD1 matching over 10 bases. With 4 bases clipped from V and 3 bases from J, the junction kept 5 bases outside the gene matches. The CDR3 runs 16 residues. Germline assignment: CDR1 MGHDK and CDR2 SYGVNS. The CDR3 reads CASSVAGTGANEKLFF. CDR3 DNA: TGTGCCAGCAGTGTGGCCGGGACAGGGGCTAATGAAAAACTGTTTTTT.

CDR3 protein: CASSPLLVPYSPLHF. For the CDR3, the DNA is TGTGCCAGCAGTCCTCTCCTGGTTCCCTATTCACCCCTCCACTTT. This chain joins TRBV12-3 or TRBV12-4 and TRBJ1-6; no definite D call. V was shortened by 5 bases and J by 8 bases, with 16 bases between the two germline ends. The CDR3 runs to 15 residues.

The genes are TRBV11-2 and TRBJ2-2, with TRBD2 matching over 12 bases. The CDR3 totals 17 residues. V lost 1 base to trimming and J lost 5 bases; unmatched junction nucleotides: 5. The V gene's germline CDR1 is SGHAT and CDR2 FQNNGV. The CDR3 DNA reads TGTGCCAGCAGCTTAGTCCCGCTAGCGGGGGGGACCGGGGAGCTGTTTTTT. This sequence encodes CASSLVPLAGGTGELFF.

This chain connects TRBV7-2 to TRBJ2-7; possibly TRBD1 or TRBD2 for D (5 bases each). V was cut by 4 bases and J by 3 bases, with 16 bases left in between. Germline V gene data show CDR1 as SGHTA and CDR2 as FQGNSA. The CDR3 contains 15 residues. CDR3 sequence: CASSSRDPKSYEQYF. The CDR3 DNA sequence: TGTGCCAGCAGCTCTCGGGACCCGAAGAGCTACGAGCAGTACTTC. Full variable domain (outside the CDR3, taken from reference TRBV7-2 and TRBJ2-7): GAGVSQSPSNKVTEKGKDVELRCDPISGHTALYWYRQSLGQGLEFLIYFQGNSAPDKSGLPSDRFSAERTGGSVSTLTIQRTQQEDSAVYLCASSSRDPKSYEQYFGPGTRLTVT.

V usage is TRBV7-9 and J usage is TRBJ1-2; TRBD1 matches 9 bases. V gave up 1 base and J gave up 7 bases; unmatched junction bases: 7. This CDR3 has 15 amino acids. Germline lookup yields CDR1 SEHNR and CDR2 FQNEAQ (reference sequence). The CDR3 DNA reads TGTGCCAGCAGCTTAGGTGGGACAGGGAGTTTTGGCTACACCTTC. Its protein product is CASSLGGTGSFGYTF.

J is TRBJ2-3 and V is TRBV15, with TRBD1 matching 10 bases. The CDR3 is 17 residues long. The germline CDR1 and CDR2 sequences are LNHNV and YYDKDF (reference sequence). J lost 2 bases, V lost 2 bases, and 7 bases had no gene match. Here the CDR3 reads CATSRPGQGPNTDTQYF. CDR3 nucleotide sequence: TGTGCCACCAGCAGACCGGGACAGGGGCCTAACACAGATACGCAGTATTTT.

This clonotype was seen ten or more times. In nucleotides, the CDR3 is TGTGCCAGTAGGACCCAGGGTTCCTACAATGAGCAGTTCTTC. Protein product: CASRTQGSYNEQFF. The V gene is TRBV19, the J gene TRBJ2-1; D is possibly TRBD1 (5 bases). Germline CDR1 reads LNHDA; CDR2 reads SQIVND (reference sequence). Trimming shortened V by 6 bases and J by 1 base, and 10 bases separated the two germline ends. The CDR3 loop spans 14 amino acids. The whole variable domain, remainder taken from reference TRBV19 and TRBJ2-1, is DGGITQSPKYLFRKEGQNVTLSCEQNLNHDAMYWYRQDPGQGLRLIYYSQIVNDFQKGDIAEGYSVSREKKESFPLTVTSAQKNPTAFYLCASRTQGSYNEQFFGPGTRLTVL.

There are many counts of this clonotype. The chain combines TRBV7-9 with TRBJ1-1, with D possibly matching TRBD1 (6 bases). V gave up 6 bases and J gave up 4 bases, with 12 bases separating them. This CDR3 spans 13 amino acids. The germline V gene encodes CDR1 SEHNR and CDR2 FQNEAQ (reference sequence). The CDR3 loop is CASRMEGVTEAFF. The CDR3 nucleotides read TGTGCCAGCAGAATGGAGGGGGTCACTGAAGCTTTCTTT.

The CDR3 spells CASSAGLAASYEQYF. CDR3 bases: TGTGCCAGTAGTGCGGGACTTGCGGCGTCCTACGAGCAGTACTTC. The chain combines TRBV19 with TRBJ2-7, with a possible D match to TRBD2 (6 bases). Germline V CDR1 and CDR2: LNHDA, SQIVND (reference sequence). Trimming stripped 5 bases from V and 1 base from J, with 15 bases between. The CDR3 contains 15 residues.